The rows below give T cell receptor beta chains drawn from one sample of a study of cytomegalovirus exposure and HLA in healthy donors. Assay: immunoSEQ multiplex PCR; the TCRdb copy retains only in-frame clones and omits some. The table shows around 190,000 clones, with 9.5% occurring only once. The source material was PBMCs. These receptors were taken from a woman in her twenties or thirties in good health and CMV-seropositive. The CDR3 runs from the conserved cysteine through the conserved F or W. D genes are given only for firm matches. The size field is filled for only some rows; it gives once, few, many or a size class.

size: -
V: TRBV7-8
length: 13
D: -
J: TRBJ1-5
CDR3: CASSFTRNQPQHF
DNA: TGTGCCAGCAGCTTTACACGCAATCAGCCCCAGCATTTT

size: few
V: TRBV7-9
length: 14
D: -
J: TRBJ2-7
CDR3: CASSLVRPPYEQYF
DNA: TGTGCCAGCAGCTTAGTCAGGCCACCCTACGAGCAGTACTTC

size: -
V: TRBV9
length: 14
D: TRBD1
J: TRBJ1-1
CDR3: CASSRGQGNTEAFF
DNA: TGTGCCAGCAGCAGGGGACAGGGAAACACTGAAGCTTTCTTT

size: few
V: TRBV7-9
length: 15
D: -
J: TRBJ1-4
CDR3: CASSLAGQLNEKLFF
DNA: TGTGCCAGCAGCTTAGCTGGGCAGTTAAATGAAAAACTGTTTTTT

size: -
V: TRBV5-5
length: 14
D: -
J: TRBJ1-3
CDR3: CASSLGGPGNTIYF
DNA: TGTGCCAGCAGCCTCGGGGGACCGGGGAACACCATATATTTT

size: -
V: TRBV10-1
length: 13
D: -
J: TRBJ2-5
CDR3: CASSERREETQYF
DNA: TGCGCCAGCAGTGAAAGGAGAGAAGAGACCCAGTACTTC

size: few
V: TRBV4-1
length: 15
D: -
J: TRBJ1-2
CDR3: CASSQGAGNNYGYTF
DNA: TGCGCCAGCAGCCAAGGGGCAGGTAATAACTATGGCTACACCTTC

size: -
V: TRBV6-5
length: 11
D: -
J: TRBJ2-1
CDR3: CASISVNEQFF
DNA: TGTGCCAGCATTAGCGTCAATGAGCAGTTCTTC

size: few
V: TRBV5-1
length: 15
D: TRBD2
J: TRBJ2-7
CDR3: CASNLLAGAGYEQYF
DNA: TGCGCCAGCAACCTATTAGCGGGAGCAGGGTACGAGCAGTACTTC

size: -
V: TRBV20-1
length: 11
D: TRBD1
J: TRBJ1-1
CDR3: CSARYRGEAFF
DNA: TGCAGTGCTAGGTACAGGGGGGAAGCTTTCTTT

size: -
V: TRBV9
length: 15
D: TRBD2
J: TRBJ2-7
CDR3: CASSGTSGSVNEQYF
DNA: TGTGCCAGCAGCGGGACTAGCGGGAGTGTGAACGAGCAGTACTTC

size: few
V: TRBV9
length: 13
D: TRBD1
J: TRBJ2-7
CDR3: CASSVGTGGEQYF
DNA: TGTGCCAGCAGCGTAGGGACAGGCGGCGAGCAGTACTTC

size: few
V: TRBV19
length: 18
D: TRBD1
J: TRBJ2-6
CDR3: CASRQPGTGLPGANVLTF
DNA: TGTGCCAGTAGACAACCCGGGACAGGGTTGCCTGGGGCCAACGTCCTGACTTTC

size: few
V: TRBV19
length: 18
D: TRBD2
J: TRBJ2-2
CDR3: CASSIKTSGRVNTGELFF
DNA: TGTGCCAGTAGTATAAAGACTAGCGGGAGAGTGAACACCGGGGAGCTGTTTTTT

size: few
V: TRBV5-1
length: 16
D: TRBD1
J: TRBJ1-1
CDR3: CASSLGGRGRNTEAFF
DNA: TGCGCCAGCAGCTTGGGAGGAAGGGGGCGGAACACTGAAGCTTTCTTT

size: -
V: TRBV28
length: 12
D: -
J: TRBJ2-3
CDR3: CASGGHTDTQYF
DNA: TGTGCCTCCGGGGGGCACACAGATACGCAGTATTTT

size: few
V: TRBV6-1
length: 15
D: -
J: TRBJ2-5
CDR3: CASSHSLGLQETQYF
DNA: TGTGCCAGCAGTCACAGTCTTGGCCTCCAAGAGACCCAGTACTTC

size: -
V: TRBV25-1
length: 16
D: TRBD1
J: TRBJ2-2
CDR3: CASSDPGTGGTGELFF
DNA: TGTGCCAGCAGTGACCCCGGGACAGGGGGCACCGGGGAGCTGTTTTTT

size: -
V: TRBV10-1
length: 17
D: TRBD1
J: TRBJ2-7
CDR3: CASSEYPPGTGVYEQYF
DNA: TGCGCCAGCAGTGAGTATCCCCCTGGGACAGGGGTCTACGAGCAGTACTTC

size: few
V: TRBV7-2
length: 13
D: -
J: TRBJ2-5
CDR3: CASSFSGGETQYF
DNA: TGTGCCAGCAGCTTTTCCGGCGGGGAGACCCAGTACTTC

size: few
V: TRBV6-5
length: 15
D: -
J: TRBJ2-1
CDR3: CASSHLTYSYNEQFF
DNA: TGTGCCAGCAGTCACCTTACTTACTCCTACAATGAGCAGTTCTTC

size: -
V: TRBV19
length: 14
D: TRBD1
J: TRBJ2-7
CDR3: CASTTGTGVVEQYF
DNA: TGTGCCAGTACTACCGGGACAGGGGTCGTTGAGCAGTACTTC

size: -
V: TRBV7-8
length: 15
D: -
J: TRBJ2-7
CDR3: CASSFQGNGAYEQYF
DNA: TGTGCCAGCAGCTTTCAGGGGAATGGCGCCTACGAGCAGTACTTC

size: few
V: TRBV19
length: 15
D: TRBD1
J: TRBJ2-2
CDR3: CASRRGQAYTGELFF
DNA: TGTGCCAGTAGGAGGGGACAGGCGTACACCGGGGAGCTGTTTTTT

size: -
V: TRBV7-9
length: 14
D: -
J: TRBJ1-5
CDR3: CASSRDRPNQPQHF
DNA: TGTGCCAGCAGCCGCGACAGGCCCAATCAGCCCCAGCATTTT

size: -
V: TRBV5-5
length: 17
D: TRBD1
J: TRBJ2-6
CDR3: CASSRNRGRGGANVLTF
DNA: TGTGCCAGCAGCCGGAACAGGGGGCGGGGAGGGGCCAACGTCCTGACTTTC

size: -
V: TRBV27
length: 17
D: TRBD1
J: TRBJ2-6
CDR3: CASSSGTGHSGANVLTF
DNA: TGTGCCAGCAGTTCCGGGACAGGGCATTCTGGGGCCAACGTCCTGACTTTC

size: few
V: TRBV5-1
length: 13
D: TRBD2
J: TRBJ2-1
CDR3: CASSLLSGNEQFF
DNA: TGCGCCAGCAGCTTGCTAAGCGGGAACGAGCAGTTCTTC

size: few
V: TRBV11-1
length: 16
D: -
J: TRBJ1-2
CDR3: CASSLASGDGSYGYTF
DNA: TGTGCCAGCAGCTTAGCCTCGGGGGACGGCTCGTATGGCTACACCTTC

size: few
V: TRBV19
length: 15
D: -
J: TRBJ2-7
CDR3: CASSGGDGTSYEQYF
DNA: TGTGCCAGTAGTGGCGGGGACGGCACCTCCTACGAGCAGTACTTC

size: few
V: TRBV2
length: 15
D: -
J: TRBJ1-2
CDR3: CASSPTGRGDYGYTF
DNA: TGTGCCAGCAGCCCCACGGGGAGGGGGGACTATGGCTACACCTTC

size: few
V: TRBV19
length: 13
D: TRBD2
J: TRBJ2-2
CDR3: CASQAGVGGELFF
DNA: TGTGCCAGTCAAGCGGGAGTCGGCGGGGAGCTGTTTTTT

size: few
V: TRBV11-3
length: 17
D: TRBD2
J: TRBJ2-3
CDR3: CASSLGRSGEWADTQYF
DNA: TGTGCCAGCAGCTTAGGTCGGAGCGGGGAGTGGGCAGATACGCAGTATTTT

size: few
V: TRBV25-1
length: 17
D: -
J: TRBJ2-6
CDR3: CASSELSGRPGANVLTF
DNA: TGTGCCAGCAGTGAATTGTCAGGTAGACCTGGGGCCAACGTCCTGACTTTC

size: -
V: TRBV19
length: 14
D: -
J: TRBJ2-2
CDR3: CASSIGGTSGELFF
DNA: TGTGCCAGTAGTATTGGCGGGACCTCCGGGGAGCTGTTTTTT

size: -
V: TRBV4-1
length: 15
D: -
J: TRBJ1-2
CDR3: CASSHPTGMNYGYTF
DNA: TGCGCCAGCAGCCACCCTACAGGGATGAACTATGGCTACACCTTC

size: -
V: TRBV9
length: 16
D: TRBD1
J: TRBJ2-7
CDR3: CASSVDQDRGLYEQYF
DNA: TGTGCCAGCAGCGTAGACCAGGACAGGGGGCTTTACGAGCAGTACTTC

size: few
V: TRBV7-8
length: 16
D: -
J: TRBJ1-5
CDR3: CASSPHSGGVNQPQNF
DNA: TGTGCCAGCAGCCCCCATTCCGGTGGAGTCAATCAGCCCCAGAATTTT

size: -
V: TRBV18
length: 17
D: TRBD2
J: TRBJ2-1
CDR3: CASSPSLAGVIDNEQFF
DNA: TGTGCCAGCTCACCATCCCTAGCGGGAGTCATCGACAATGAGCAGTTCTTC